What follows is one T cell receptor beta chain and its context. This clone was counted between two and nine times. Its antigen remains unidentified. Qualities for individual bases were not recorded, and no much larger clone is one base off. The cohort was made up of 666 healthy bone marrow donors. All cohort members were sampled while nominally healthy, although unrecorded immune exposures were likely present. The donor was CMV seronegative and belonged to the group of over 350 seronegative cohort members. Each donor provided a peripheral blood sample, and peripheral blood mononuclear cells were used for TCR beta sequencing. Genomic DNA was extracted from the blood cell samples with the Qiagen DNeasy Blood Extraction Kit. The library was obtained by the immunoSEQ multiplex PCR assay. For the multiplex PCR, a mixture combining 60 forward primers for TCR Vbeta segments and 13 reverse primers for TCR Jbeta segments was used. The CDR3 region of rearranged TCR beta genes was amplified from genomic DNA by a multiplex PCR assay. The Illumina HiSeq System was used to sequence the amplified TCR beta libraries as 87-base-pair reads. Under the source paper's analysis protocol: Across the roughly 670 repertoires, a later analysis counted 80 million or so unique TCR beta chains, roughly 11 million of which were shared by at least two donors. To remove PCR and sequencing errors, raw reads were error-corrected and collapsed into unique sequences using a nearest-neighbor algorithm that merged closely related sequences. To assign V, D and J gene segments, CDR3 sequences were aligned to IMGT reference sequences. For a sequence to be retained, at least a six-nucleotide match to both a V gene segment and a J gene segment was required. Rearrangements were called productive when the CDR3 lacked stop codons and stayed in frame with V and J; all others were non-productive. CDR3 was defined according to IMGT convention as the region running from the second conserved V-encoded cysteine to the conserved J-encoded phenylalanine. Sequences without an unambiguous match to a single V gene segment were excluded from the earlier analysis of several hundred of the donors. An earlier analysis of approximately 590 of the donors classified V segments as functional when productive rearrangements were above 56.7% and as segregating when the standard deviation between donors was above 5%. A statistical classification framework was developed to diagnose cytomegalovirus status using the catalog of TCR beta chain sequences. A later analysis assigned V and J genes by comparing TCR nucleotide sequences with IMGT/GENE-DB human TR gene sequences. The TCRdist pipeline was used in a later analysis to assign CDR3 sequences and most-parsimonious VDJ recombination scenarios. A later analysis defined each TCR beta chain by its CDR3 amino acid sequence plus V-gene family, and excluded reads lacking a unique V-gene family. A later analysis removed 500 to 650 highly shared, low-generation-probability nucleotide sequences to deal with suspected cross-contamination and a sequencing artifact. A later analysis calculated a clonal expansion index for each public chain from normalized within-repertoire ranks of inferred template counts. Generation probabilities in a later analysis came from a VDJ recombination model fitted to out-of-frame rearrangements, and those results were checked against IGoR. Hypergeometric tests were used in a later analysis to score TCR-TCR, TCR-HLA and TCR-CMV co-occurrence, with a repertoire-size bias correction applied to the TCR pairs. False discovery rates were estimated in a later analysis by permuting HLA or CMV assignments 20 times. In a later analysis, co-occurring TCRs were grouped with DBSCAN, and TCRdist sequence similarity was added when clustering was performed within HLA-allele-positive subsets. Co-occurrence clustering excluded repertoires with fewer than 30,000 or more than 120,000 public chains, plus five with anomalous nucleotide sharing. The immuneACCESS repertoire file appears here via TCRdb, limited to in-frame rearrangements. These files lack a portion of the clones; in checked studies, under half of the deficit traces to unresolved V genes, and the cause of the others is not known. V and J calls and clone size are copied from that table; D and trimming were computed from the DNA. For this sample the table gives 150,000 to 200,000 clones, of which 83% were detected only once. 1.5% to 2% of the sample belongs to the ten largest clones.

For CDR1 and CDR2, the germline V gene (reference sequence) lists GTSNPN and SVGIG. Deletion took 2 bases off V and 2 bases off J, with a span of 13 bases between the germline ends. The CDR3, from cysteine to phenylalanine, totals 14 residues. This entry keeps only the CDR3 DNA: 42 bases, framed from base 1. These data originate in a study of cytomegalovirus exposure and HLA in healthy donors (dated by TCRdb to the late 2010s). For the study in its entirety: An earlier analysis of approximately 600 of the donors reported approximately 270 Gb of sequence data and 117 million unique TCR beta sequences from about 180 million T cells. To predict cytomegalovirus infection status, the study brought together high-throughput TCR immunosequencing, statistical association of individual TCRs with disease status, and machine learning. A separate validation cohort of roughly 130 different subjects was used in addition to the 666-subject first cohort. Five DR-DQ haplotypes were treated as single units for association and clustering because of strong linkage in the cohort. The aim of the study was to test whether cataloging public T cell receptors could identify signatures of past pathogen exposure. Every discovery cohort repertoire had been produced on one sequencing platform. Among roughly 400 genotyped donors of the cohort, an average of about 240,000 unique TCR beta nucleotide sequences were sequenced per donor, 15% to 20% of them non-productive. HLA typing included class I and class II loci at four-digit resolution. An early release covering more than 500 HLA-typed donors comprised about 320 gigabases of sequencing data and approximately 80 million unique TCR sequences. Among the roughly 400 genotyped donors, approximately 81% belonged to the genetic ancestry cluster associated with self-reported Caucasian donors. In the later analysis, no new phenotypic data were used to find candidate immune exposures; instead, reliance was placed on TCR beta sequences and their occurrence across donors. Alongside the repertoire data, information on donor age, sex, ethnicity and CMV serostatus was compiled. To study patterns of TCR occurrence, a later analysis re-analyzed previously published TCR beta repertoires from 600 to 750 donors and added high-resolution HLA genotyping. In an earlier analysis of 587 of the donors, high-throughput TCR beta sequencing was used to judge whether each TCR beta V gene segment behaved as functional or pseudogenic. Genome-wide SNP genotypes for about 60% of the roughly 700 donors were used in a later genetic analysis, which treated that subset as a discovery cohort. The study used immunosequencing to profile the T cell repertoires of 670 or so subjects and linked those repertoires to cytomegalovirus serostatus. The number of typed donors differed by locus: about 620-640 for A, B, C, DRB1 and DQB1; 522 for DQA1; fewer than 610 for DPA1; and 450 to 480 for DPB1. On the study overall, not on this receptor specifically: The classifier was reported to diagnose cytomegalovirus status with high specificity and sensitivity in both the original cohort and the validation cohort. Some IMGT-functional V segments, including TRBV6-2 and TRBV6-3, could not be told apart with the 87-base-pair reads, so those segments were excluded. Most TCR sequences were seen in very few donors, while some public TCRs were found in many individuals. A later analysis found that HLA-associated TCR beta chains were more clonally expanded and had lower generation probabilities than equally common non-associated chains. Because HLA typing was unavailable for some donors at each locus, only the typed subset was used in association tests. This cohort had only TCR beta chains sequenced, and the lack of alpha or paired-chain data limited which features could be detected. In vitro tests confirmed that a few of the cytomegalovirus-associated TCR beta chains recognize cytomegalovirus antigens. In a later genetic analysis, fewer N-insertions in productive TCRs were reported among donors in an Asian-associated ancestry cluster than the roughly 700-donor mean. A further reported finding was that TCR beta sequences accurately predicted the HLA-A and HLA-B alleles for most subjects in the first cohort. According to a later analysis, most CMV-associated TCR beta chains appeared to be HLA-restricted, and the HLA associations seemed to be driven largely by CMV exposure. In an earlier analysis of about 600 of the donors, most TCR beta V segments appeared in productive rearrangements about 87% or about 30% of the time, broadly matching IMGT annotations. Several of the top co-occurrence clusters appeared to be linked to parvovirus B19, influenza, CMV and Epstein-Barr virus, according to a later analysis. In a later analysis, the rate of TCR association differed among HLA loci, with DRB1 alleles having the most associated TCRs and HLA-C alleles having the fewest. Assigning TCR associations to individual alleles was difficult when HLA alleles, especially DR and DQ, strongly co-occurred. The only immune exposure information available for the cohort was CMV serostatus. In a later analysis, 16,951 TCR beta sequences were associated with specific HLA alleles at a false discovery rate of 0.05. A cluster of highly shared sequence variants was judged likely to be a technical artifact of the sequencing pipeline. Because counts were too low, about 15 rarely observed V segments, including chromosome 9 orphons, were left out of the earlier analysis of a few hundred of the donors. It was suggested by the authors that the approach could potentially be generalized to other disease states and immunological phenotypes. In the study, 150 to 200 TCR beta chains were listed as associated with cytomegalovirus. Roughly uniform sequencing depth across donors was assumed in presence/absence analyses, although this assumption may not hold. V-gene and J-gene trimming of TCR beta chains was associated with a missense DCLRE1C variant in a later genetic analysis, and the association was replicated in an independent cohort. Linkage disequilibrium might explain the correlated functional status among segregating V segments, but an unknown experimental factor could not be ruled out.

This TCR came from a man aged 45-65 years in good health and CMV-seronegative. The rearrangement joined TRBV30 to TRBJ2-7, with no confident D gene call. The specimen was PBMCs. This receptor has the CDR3 CAWSPQQPPYEQYF. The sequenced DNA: TGTGCCTGGAGTCCACAACAACCTCCCTACGAGCAGTACTTC.